This TCR beta chain was sequenced during a study of blood T cell repertoires in COVID-19. Study in general: From the United States, Italy and Spain came samples of acute and convalescent COVID-19. PBMCs, B-cell-depleted T cells, or T cells were the source of the cDNA or gDNA that made up the material.

How the authors handled the data: Estimation of nucleated cell counts relied on the amplification of reference gene primers. TCRdb keeps only in-frame clones here, not all; method: immunoSEQ multiplex PCR. V, J and clone size derive from that table, while D and trimming were established from the DNA sequence. The table lists around 270,000 clones, over 75% of them singletons. This CDR3 region has 15 residues. Germline V gives CDR1 MNHEY, CDR2 SMNVEV (reference sequence). Trimming took 4 bases from V and 5 from J; bases not matched to a gene: 8. This clone appeared a single time. The sample consisted of peripheral blood. The sequence was obtained from a woman between 45 and 65 years old with acute or convalescent COVID-19. V and J are TRBV27 and TRBJ1-5; 7 bases are a match to TRBD1. Written as DNA, the CDR3 is TGTGCCAGCAGTTCCCTCCAGGGGGTTCATCAGCCCCAGCATTTT. This gives the protein CASSSLQGVHQPQHF.